This T cell receptor beta chain emerged from a study of control samples from healthy donors and cancer patients. The assay was immunoSEQ multiplex PCR, and TCRdb's table has in-frame clones only and misses some. The sample gives about 92,000 clones, roughly four fifths of which show up once; around 9.5% is in the top ten. This clonotype was obtained from a woman aged 55-70 years in good health. Sequenced material: blood.

The CDR3 reads CASSFSKLQGPRAENIQYF. CDR3 sequence (DNA): TGTGCCAGCAGCTTCTCGAAATTACAGGGCCCCCGGGCCGAAAACATTCAGTACTTC. This chain uses TRBV7-9 with TRBJ2-4; D might be TRBD1 (6 bases). The CDR3 is made up of 19 amino acids. Trimming stripped 3 bases from V and 5 bases from J, with 26 bases between. Per the germline V gene, CDR1 is SEHNR and CDR2 is FQNEAQ (reference sequence).